The 2 T cell receptor beta chains presented below share a single source sample, sequenced in a study of cytomegalovirus exposure and HLA in healthy donors. Both 60 Vbeta primers and 13 Jbeta primers went into the PCR. Sequenced by immunoSEQ multiplex PCR; TCRdb stores in-frame clones only, minus some. Of about 89,000 clones listed, 60% to 65% are singletons. Sample: PBMCs. The source of these receptors is a human donor in good health.

This clone was seen a handful of times. The V call is TRBV5-1, the J call TRBJ1-4; 9 bases line up with TRBD1. With V trimmed by 5 bases and J by 6 bases, 5 bases remained unmatched. Germline CDR1 and CDR2: SGHRS and YFSETQ. CDR3 length equals 14 residues. CDR3 nucleotides: TGCGCCAGCAGGGAACAGGGGGCGCATGAAAAACTGTTTTTT. Translated, it gives CASREQGAHEKLFF.

V gene TRBV6-6 combines with J gene TRBJ1-6; D remains ambiguous. The CDR3 is made up of 10 amino acids. The germline V gene has CDR1 MNHNY and CDR2 SVGAGI (reference sequence). Trimming stripped 10 bases from V and 15 bases from J, with 13 bases between. CDR3 in amino acids: CATLSGLLHF. The CDR3 DNA sequence: TGTGCCACCCTAAGTGGGCTCCTCCACTTT.